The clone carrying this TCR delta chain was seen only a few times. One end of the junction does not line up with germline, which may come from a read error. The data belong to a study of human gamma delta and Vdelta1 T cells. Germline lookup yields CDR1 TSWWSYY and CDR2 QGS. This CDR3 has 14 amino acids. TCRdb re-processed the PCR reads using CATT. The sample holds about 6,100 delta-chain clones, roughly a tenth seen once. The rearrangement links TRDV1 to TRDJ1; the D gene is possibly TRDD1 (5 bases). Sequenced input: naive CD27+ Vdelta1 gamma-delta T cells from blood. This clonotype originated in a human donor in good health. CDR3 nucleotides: TGTGCTCTTGGGGATAATAGGTCCACCGATCAACTCATCTTT. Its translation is CALGDNRSTDQLIF.